This T cell receptor (beta chain) was found in a study of neoadjuvant anti-PD-1 for oral cavity cancer (dated by TCRdb to the early 2020s). Study-wide context: Patients mostly received three to four biweekly doses of nivolumab at 3 mg/kg before curative-intent surgical resection. Under RECIST 1.1, patients with complete response, partial response or stable disease were classed as responders, and patients with progression were classed as non-responders. Patients without progression received a fourth nivolumab dose around day 43 and underwent definitive surgical resection on days 50-56. A 33% response rate was observed in the parent correlative cohort, in which eleven to twelve patients were included.

Here is what the overall study found, with its caveats: After neoadjuvant nivolumab, significantly higher T cell clonality (Gini index) was found within PBMCs in non-responders than in responders. Higher pretreatment blood Treg/Th17 ratios correlated with both higher pretreatment blood TCRbeta clonality and lower post-treatment tumor TCRbeta clonality. Only three patients per response group were included in the TCR analyses, and the authors called for validation in larger cohorts.

The time point label, read with the paper, signifies: before neoadjuvant nivolumab. None of the patients had received prior systemic or radiation treatment, and all were newly diagnosed with stage II-IVA oral cavity squamous cell carcinoma. The cohort consisted of patients with HPV-negative, locally advanced oral cavity squamous cell carcinoma. Peripheral blood mononuclear cells were analyzed directly and were not maintained or expanded in culture. The samples were obtained from a longitudinal correlative study of a single-arm phase II trial testing neoadjuvant nivolumab in oral cavity squamous cell carcinoma. Subject-matched pre- and post-treatment PBMCs and tumors from three responders and three non-responders underwent genomic DNA-based TCRbeta sequencing. Peripheral blood mononuclear cells were collected before nivolumab treatment and were collected again after treatment, at the time of surgery. The Maxwell RSC DNA from Cells kit was used to isolate genomic DNA from PBMCs.

PBMC libraries used mostly 450 to 500 ng of input genomic DNA for deep sequencing, with six replicates per sample. The immunoSEQ hsTCRbeta kit was used to prepare TCRbeta libraries according to the manufacturer's instructions. The finished libraries were brought together in one pool at 2.5 to 3.5 nM, which was then read using an Illumina NovaSeq 6000 S4 flow cell. The paper's data handling went like this. The immunoSEQ Analyzer handled quality control and preprocessing of the raw data. The analysis was limited to productive rearrangements, and each clonotype was defined by a unique CDR3 amino acid sequence. Repertoire clonality was estimated as the Gini-Simpson index, which was computed with the R package tcR. Student's t test was used to compare Gini indices, while Pearson correlation assessed associations with tumor size change. TCRdb provides this immuneACCESS table in a form limited to in-frame rearrangements. Some clones are lacking; in checked studies, under half of them reflect an unresolved V gene, and why the rest are absent is not known. The DNA was the basis for D and trimming; V, J and clone size are from that table. For this sample the table gives 55,000 to 80,000 clones, of which 83% were detected only once. The ten largest account for roughly 3.4% of the sample.

In the germline V gene, CDR1 corresponds to SGHVS and CDR2 to FQNEAQ. The CDR3 sequence holds 17 residues, the cysteine and phenylalanine included. Only the CDR3 region is kept as DNA, spanning 51 bases read in frame from base 1. V is cut by 5 bases and J by 7 bases, and the space between the germline ends is 21 bases. This clone was recorded once. The antigen it recognizes is unknown. No clone much larger than this one lies a single base away; base qualities are absent. Sequences were derived from PBMCs, sampled before nivolumab (anti-PD-1) treatment. Here the chain combines TRBV7-8 and TRBJ1-6; the D gene is possibly TRBD1, with 5 bases matching. The clonotype was recovered from a person aged 35-79 years with oral cavity squamous cell carcinoma. The nucleotides read TGTGCCAGCAGCCCACGGGTGATCGGGGCTCTGAATTCACCCCTCCACTTT. It encodes CASSPRVIGALNSPLHF. Outside the CDR3, residues come from the reference TRBV7-8 and TRBJ1-6 proteins, so the full variable domain is: GAGVSQSPRYKVAKRGQDVALRCDPISGHVSLFWYQQALGQGPEFLTYFQNEAQLDKSGLPSDRFFAERPEGSVSTLKIQRTQQEDSAVYLCASSPRVIGALNSPLHFGNGTRLTVT.